The T cell receptor beta chain under discussion was sequenced for a study of cytomegalovirus exposure and HLA in healthy donors. Study background: About 200 million T cells yielded 117 million unique TCR beta sequences in earlier analysis.

The PCR contained 60 Vbeta and 13 Jbeta primers. How the authors handled the data: The authors later counted 65 million to 80 million unique TCR beta chains, some 10 million of them shared. The repertoire was sequenced with immunoSEQ multiplex PCR; TCRdb's copy has only in-frame clones and lacks some. That table furnishes V, J and clone size, whereas the DNA furnished D and trimming. The profile shows some 200,000 clones, around 80% of them singletons. Study results and limitations: It was reported that TCR beta sequences correctly inferred the HLA-A and HLA-B alleles for most subjects.

While unrecorded immune exposures were likely, the donors were nominally healthy when sampled. Remarks on this clone: Its target is unknown.

V gave up 0 bases and J gave up 6 bases, with 23 bases separating them. Germline CDR1 reads SQVTM; CDR2 reads ANQGSEA. The CDR3 is made up of 17 amino acids. The receptor was isolated from a woman in her sixties or seventies in good health and CMV-seropositive. The sequenced sample was PBMCs. The chain joins TRBV29-1 to TRBJ1-2; D is possibly TRBD1 (5 bases). This CDR3 is CSVEDRRVGLTGDGYTF. In nucleotides, the CDR3 is TGCAGCGTTGAAGATCGGCGCGTGGGGTTGACGGGGGATGGCTACACCTTC. Full variable domain (remainder filled in from reference TRBV29-1 and TRBJ1-2): SAVISQKPSRDICQRGTSLTIQCQVDSQVTMMFWYRQQPGQSLTLIATANQGSEATYESGFVIDKFPISRPNLTFSTLTVSNMSPEDSSIYLCSVEDRRVGLTGDGYTFGSGTRLTVV.